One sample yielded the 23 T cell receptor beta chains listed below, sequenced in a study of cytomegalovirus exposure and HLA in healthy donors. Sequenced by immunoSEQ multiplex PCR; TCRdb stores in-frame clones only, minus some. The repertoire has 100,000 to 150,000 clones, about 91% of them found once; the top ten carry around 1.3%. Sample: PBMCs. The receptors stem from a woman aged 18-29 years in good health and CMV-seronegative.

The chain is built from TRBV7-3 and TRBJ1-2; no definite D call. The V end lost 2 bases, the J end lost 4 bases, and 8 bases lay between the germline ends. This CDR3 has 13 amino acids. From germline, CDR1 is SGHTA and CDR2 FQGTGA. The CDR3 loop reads CASSLEMSYGYTF. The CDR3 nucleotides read TGTGCCAGCAGCTTAGAGATGAGCTATGGCTACACCTTC.

Here the CDR3 DNA reads TGTGCCACACCTGGGGTTTGGACAGCCTCTGGAAACACCATATATTTT. This encodes CATPGVWTASGNTIYF. This chain uses TRBV10-3 with TRBJ1-3, with TRBD1 as a possible D gene (6 bases). CDR1 is ENHRY and CDR2 is SYGVKD in the germline V gene. V dropped 10 bases and J dropped 0 bases, with 19 bases sitting between them. This CDR3 contains 16 residues.

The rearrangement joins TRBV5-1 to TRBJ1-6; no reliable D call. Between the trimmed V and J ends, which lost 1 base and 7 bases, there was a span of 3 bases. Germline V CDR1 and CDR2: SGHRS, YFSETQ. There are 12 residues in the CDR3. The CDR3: CASSLLNSPLHF. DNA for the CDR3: TGCGCCAGCAGCTTGCTGAATTCACCCCTCCACTTT.

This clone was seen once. In DNA form, the CDR3 reads TGTGCCATCAGTGAGGTGGACAGAGGAAACACCATATATTTT. This sequence encodes CAISEVDRGNTIYF. V and J are TRBV10-3 and TRBJ1-3; possibly TRBD1 for D (6 bases). V was pared by 2 bases and J by 4 bases, with 9 bases between. In germline, CDR1 is ENHRY, CDR2 SYGVKD. This CDR3 region has 14 residues.

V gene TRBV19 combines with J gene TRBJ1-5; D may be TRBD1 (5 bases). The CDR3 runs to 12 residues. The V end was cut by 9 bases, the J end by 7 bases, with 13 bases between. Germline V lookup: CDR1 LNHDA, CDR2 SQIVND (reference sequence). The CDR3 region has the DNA TGTGCCAGCGGTTACGGACACCAGCCCCAGCATTTT. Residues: CASGYGHQPQHF.

The CDR3 spells CASSPTQGGLNSPLHF. CDR3 DNA sequence: TGTGCCAGCTCACCAACCCAGGGGGGTTTGAATTCACCCCTCCACTTT. The rearrangement links TRBV18 to TRBJ1-6; 7 nucleotides agree with TRBD1. The length of the CDR3 is 16 residues. V lost 2 bases and J lost 7; bases outside the gene matches: 8. The germline gives CDR1 KGHSH, CDR2 LQKENI.

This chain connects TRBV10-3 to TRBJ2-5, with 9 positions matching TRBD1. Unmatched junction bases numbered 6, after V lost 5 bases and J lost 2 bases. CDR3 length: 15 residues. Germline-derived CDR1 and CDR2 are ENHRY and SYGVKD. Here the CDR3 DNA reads TGTGCCATCAGTCCCGGGACAGGGTTACAAGAGACCCAGTACTTC. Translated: CAISPGTGLQETQYF.

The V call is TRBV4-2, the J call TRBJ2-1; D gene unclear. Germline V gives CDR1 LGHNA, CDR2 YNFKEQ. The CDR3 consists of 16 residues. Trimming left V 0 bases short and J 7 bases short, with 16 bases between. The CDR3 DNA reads TGTGCCAGCAGCCAAGATCTCTCGCAGGCTCGGAATGAGCAGTTCTTC. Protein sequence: CASSQDLSQARNEQFF.

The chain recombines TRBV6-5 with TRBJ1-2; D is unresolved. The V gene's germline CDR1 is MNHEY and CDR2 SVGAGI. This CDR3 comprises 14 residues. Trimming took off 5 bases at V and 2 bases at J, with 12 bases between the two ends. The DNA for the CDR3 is TGTGCCAGCAGTACCAGACCGAGGAACTATGGCTACACCTTC. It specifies CASSTRPRNYGYTF.

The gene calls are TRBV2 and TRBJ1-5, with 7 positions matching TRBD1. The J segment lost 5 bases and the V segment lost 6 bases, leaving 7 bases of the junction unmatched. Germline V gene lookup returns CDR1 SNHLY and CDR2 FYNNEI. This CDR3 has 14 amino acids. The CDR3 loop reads CASSDRVRDQPQHF. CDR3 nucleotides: TGTGCCAGCAGCGACAGGGTTCGGGATCAGCCCCAGCATTTT.

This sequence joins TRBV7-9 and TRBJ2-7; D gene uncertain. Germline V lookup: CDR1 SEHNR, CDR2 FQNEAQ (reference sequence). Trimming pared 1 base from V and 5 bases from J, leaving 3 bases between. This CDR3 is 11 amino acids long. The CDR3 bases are TGTGCCAGCAGCTTAGTAGACGAGCAGTACTTC. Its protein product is CASSLVDEQYF.

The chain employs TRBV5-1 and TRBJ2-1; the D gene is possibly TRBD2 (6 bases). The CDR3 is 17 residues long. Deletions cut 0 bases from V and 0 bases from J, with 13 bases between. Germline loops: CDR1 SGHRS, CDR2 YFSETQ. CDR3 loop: CASSLGGGDLSYNEQFF. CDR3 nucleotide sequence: TGCGCCAGCAGCTTGGGGGGAGGAGACCTCTCCTACAATGAGCAGTTCTTC.

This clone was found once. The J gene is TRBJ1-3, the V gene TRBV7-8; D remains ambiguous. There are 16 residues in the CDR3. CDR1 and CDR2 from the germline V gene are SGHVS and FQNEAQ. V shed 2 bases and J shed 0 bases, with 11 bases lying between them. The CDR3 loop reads CASSLYGRTSGNTIYF. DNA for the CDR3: TGTGCCAGCAGCTTATATGGCAGAACCTCTGGAAACACCATATATTTT.

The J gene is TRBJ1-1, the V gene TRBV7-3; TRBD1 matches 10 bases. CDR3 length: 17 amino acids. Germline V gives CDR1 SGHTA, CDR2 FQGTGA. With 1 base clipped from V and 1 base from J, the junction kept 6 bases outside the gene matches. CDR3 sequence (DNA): TGTGCCAGCAGCTTAAGGGGACAGGGGTTTGCGAACACTGAAGCTTTCTTT. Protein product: CASSLRGQGFANTEAFF.

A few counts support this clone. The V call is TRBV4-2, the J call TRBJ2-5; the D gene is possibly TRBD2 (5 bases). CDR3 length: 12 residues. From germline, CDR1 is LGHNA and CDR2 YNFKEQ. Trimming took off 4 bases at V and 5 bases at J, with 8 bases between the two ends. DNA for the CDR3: TGTGCCAGCAGCCCCAGAGGGGAGACCCAGTACTTC. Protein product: CASSPRGETQYF.

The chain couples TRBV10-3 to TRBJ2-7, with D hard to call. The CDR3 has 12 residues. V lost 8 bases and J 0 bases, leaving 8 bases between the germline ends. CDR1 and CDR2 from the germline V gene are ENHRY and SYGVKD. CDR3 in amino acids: CAIGLSSYEQYF. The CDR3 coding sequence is TGTGCCATCGGTCTAAGCTCCTACGAGCAGTACTTC.

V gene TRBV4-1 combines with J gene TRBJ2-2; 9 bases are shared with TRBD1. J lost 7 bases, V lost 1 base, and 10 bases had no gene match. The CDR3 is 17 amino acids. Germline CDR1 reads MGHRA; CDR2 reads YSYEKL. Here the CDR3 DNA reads TGCGCCAGCAGCCAAGCCCCCCTGGGACAGGGTGTCGGGGAGCTGTTTTTT. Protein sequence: CASSQAPLGQGVGELFF.

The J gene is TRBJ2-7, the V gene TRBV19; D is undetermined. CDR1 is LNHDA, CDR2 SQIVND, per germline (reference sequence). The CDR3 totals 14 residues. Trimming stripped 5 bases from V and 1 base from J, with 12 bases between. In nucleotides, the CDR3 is TGTGCCAGTAGTGTAACAGAACCGTCCTACGAGCAGTACTTC. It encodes CASSVTEPSYEQYF.

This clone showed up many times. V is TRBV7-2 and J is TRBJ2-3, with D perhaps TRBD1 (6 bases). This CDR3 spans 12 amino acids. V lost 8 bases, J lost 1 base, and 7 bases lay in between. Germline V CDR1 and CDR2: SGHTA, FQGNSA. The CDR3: CASRQGTDTQYF. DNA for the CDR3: TGTGCCAGCCGACAGGGCACAGATACGCAGTATTTT. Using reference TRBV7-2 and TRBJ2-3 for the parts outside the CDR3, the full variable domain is GAGVSQSPSNKVTEKGKDVELRCDPISGHTALYWYRQSLGQGLEFLIYFQGNSAPDKSGLPSDRFSAERTGGSVSTLTIQRTQQEDSAVYLCASRQGTDTQYFGPGTRLTVL.

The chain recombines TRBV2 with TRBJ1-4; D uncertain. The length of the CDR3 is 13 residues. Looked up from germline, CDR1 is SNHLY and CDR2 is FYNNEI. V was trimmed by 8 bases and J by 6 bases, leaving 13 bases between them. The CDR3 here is CASGPERDEKLFF. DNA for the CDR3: TGTGCCAGCGGTCCAGAGCGGGATGAAAAACTGTTTTTT.

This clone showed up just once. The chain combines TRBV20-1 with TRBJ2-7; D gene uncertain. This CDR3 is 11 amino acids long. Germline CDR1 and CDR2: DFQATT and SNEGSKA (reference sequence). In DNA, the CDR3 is TGCACCTTTACACACAACTACGAGCAGTACTTC. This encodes CTFTHNYEQYF.

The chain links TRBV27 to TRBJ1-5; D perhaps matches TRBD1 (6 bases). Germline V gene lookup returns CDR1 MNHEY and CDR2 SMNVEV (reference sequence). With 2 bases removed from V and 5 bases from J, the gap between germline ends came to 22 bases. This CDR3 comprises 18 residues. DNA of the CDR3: TGTGCCAGCAGTTTAAAGTCCCCTGGACAGTATAGGCATCAGCCCCAGCATTTT. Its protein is CASSLKSPGQYRHQPQHF.

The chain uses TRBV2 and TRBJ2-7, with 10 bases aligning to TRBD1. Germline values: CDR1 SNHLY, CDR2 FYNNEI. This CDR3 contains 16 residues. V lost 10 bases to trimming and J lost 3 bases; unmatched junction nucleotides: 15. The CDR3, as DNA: TGTGCCACACGGTCCGCGACAGGGGGCCTCGACTACGAGCAGTACTTC. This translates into CATRSATGGLDYEQYF.